This T cell receptor beta chain was captured in a study of blood T cell repertoires in COVID-19. For the study at large: PBMCs, B-cell-depleted T cells, or T cells provided the cDNA or gDNA that made up the material.

This CDR3 comprises 14 residues. V lost 6 bases and J 3 bases, leaving 12 bases between the germline ends. Germline-derived CDR1 and CDR2 are MDHEN and SYDVKM. As originally analysed: Using reference gene primer amplification, nucleated cell counts were estimated. The assay was immunoSEQ multiplex PCR, and TCRdb's table has in-frame clones only and misses some. The DNA gave D and trimming, while V, J and clone size come from that table. Of some 200,000 clones listed, about 86% were seen once; the top ten hold 0.7% to 0.8%. This TCR derives from a woman aged 70-85 years with acute or convalescent COVID-19. The V gene is TRBV28, the J gene TRBJ1-3; a weak D match, TRBD1 (6 bases). Sequenced input: peripheral blood. CDR3 protein: CASSLQGFGNTIYF. The CDR3 DNA sequence: TGTGCCAGCAGCCTACAGGGATTTGGAAACACCATATATTTT.